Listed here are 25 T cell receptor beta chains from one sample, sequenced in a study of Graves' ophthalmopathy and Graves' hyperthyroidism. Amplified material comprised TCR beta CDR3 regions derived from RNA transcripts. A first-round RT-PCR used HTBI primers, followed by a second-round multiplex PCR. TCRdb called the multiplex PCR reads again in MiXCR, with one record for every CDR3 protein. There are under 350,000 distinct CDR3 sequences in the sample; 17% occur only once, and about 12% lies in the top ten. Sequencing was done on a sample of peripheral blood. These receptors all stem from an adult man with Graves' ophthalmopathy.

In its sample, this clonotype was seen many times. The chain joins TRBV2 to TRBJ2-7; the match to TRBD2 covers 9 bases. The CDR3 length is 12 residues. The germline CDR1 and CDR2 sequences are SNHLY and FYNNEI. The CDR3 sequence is CVASGDSYEQYF. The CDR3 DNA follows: TGTGTAGCTAGCGGGGACTCCTACGAGCAGTACTTC.

The CDR3 sequence is CASSLGQGSFAGELFF. The CDR3 DNA follows: TGCGCCAGCAGCTTGGGACAGGGGAGTTTCGCCGGGGAGCTGTTTTTT. V gene TRBV5-1 combines with J gene TRBJ2-2, with 8 bases aligning to TRBD1. The length of the CDR3 is 16 residues. V was pared by 0 bases and J by 6 bases, with 7 bases of the junction left unmatched. CDR1 is SGHRS and CDR2 is YFSETQ in the germline V gene.

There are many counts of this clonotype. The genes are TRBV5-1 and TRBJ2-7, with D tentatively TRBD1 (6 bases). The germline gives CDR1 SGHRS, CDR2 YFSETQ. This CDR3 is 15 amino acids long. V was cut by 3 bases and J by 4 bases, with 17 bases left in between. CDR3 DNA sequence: TGCGCCAGCAGCTCCTCTACCGGGACACTTTACGAGCAGTACTTC. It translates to CASSSSTGTLYEQYF.

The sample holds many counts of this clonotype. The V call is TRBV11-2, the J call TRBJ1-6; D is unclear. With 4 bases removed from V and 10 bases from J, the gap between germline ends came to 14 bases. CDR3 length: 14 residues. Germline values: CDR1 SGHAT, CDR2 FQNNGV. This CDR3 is CASSSRASGSPLHF. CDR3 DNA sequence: TGTGCCAGCAGCTCACGGGCTTCGGGATCACCCCTCCACTTT.

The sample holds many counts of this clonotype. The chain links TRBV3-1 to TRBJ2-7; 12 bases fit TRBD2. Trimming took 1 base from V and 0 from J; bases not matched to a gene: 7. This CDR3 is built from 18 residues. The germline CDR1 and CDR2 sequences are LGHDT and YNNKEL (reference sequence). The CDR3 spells CASSQGLAGGQLSYEQYF. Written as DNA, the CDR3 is TGTGCCAGCAGCCAAGGGCTAGCGGGAGGGCAACTCTCCTACGAGCAGTACTTC.

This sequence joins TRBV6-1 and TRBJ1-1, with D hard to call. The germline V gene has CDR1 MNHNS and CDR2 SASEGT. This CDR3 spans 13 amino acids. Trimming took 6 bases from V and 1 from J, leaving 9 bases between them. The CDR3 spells CASRRIQNTEAFF. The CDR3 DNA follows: TGTGCCAGCAGGCGGATCCAGAACACTGAAGCTTTCTTT.

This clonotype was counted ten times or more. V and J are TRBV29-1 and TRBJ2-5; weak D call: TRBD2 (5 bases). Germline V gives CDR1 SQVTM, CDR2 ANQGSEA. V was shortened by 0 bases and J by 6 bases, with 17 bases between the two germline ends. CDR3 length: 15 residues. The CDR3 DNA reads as TGCAGCGTTGAAGATCGCCCCCGGTCGGGAAAGACCCAGTACTTC. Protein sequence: CSVEDRPRSGKTQYF.

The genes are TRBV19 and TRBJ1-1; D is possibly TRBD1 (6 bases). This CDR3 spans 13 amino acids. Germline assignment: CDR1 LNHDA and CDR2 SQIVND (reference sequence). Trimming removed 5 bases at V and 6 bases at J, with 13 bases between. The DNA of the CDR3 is TGTGCCAGTAGTGAACAGGGCTTACCTGAAGCTTTCTTT. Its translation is CASSEQGLPEAFF.

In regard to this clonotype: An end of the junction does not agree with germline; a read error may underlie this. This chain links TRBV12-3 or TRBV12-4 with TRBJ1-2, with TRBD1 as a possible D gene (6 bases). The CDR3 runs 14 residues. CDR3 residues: CASSLVRGNYGYIF. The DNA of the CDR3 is TGTGCCAGCAGTTTAGTCAGGGGTAACTATGGCTACATCTTC.

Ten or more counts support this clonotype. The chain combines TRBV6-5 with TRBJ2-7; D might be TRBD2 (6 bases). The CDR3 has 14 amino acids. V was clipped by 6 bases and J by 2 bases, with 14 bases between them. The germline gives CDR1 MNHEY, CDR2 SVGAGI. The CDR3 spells CASRPPGLTYEQYF. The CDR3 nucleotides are TGTGCCAGCAGACCCCCGGGACTGACCTACGAGCAGTACTTC.

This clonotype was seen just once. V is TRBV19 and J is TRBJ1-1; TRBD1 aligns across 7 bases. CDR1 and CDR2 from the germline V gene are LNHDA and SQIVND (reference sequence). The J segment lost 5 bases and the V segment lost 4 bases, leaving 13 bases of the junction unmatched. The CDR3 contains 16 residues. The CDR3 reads CASSSIRNRGGTEAFF. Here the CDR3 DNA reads TGTGCCAGTAGTAGTATCCGGAACAGGGGTGGGACTGAAGCTTTCTTT.

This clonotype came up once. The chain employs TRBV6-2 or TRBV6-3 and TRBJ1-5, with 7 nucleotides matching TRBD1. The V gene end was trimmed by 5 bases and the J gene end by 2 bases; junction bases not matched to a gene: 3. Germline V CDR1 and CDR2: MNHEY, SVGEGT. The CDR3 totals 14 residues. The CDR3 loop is CASSITGGNQPQHF. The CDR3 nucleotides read TGTGCCAGCAGTATAACAGGGGGCAATCAGCCCCAGCATTTT.

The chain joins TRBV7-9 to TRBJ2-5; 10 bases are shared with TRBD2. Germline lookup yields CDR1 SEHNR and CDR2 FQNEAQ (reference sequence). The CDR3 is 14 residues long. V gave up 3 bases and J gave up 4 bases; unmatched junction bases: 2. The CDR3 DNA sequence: TGTGCCAGCAGCTTTAGCGGGAGGCTAGAGACCCAGTACTTC. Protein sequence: CASSFSGRLETQYF.

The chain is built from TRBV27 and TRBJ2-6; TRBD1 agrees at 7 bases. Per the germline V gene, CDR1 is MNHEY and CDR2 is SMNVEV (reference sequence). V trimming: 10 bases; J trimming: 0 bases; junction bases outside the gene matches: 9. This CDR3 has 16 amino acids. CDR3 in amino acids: CATRQGANSGANVLTF. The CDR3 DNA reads TGTGCCACTCGACAGGGCGCGAACTCTGGGGCCAACGTCCTGACTTTC.

This chain's CDR3 is CASSFNLGRNSGANVLTF. DNA of the CDR3: TGTGCCAGCAGTTTTAACTTAGGGCGGAACTCTGGGGCCAACGTCCTGACTTTC. The chain recombines TRBV28 with TRBJ2-6; unclear D gene. The CDR3 covers 18 residues. Germline V gene data show CDR1 as MDHEN and CDR2 as SYDVKM. V gave up 3 bases and J gave up 0 bases, with 15 bases separating them.

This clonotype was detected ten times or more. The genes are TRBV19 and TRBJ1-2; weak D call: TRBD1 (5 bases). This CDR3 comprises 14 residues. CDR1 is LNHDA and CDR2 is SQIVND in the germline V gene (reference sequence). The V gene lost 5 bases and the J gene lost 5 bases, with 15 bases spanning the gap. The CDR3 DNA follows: TGTGCCAGTAGTGGGGGACTGACGAGATATGGCTACACCTTC. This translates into CASSGGLTRYGYTF. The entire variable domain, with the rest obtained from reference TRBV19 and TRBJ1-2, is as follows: DGGITQSPKYLFRKEGQNVTLSCEQNLNHDAMYWYRQDPGQGLRLIYYSQIVNDFQKGDIAEGYSVSREKKESFPLTVTSAQKNPTAFYLCASSGGLTRYGYTFGSGTRLTVV.

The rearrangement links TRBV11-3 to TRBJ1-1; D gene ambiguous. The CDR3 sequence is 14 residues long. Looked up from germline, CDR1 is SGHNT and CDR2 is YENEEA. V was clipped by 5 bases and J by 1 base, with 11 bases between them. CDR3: CASSQTTSNTEAFF. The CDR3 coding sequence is TGTGCCAGCAGCCAAACGACATCGAACACTGAAGCTTTCTTT.

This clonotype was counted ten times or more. The CDR3 DNA reads TGTGCCAGCAGTCGACAGGGTTCTGAAGCTTTCTTT. It specifies CASSRQGSEAFF. This rearrangement joins TRBV6-1 to TRBJ1-1, with 7 bases fitting TRBD1. V lost 5 bases to trimming and J lost 6 bases; unmatched junction nucleotides: 3. The CDR3 length is 12 residues. Germline V gives CDR1 MNHNS, CDR2 SASEGT.

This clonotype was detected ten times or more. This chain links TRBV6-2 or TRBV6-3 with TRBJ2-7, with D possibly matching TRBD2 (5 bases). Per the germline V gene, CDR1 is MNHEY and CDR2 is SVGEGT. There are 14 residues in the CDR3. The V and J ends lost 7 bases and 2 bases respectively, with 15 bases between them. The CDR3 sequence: CASTITLGTYEQYF. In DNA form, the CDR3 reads TGTGCCAGCACCATTACACTAGGAACCTACGAGCAGTACTTC.

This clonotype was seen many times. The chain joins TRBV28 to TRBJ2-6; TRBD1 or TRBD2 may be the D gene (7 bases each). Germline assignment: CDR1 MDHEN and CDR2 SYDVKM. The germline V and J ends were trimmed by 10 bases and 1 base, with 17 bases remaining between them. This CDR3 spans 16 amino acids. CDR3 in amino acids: CATRAGGESGANVLTF. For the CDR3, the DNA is TGTGCCACCAGAGCAGGGGGGGAATCTGGGGCCAACGTCCTGACTTTC.

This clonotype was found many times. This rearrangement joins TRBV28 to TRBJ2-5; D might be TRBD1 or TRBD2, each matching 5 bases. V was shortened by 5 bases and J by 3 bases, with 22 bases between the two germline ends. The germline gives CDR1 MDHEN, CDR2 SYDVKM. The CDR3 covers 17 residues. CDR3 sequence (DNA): TGTGCCAGCAGTATCGCGGGTCCGGGGCTCCTGAAAGAGACCCAGTACTTC. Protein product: CASSIAGPGLLKETQYF.

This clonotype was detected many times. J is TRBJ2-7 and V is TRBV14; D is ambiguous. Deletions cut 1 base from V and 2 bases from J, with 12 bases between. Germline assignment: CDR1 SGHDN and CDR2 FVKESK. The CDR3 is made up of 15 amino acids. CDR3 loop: CASSQGPHPTYEQYF. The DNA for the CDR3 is TGTGCCAGCAGCCAAGGACCGCACCCCACCTACGAGCAGTACTTC.

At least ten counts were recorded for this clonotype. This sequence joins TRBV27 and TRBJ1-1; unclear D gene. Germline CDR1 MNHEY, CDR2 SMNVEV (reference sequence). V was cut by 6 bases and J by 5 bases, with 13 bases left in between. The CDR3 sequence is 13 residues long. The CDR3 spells CASSEYGDTEAFF. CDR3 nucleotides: TGTGCCAGCAGCGAATACGGGGATACTGAAGCTTTCTTT.

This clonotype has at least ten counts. The CDR3 sequence: CASSSRRVKGYEQYF. The CDR3 region has the DNA TGTGCCAGCAGCTCACGCCGGGTAAAGGGTTACGAGCAGTACTTC. This rearrangement joins TRBV7-9 to TRBJ2-7; D remains unclear. V lost 4 bases and J 4 bases, leaving 17 bases between the germline ends. Germline V gene sequence: CDR1 SEHNR, CDR2 FQNEAQ (reference sequence). This CDR3 has 15 residues.

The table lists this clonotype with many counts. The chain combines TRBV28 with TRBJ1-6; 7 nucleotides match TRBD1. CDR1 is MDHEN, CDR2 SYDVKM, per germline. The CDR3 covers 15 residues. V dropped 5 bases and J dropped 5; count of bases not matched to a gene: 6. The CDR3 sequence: CASSPGDRDNSPLHF. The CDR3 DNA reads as TGTGCCAGCAGTCCCGGGGACAGAGATAATTCACCCCTCCACTTT.